The source of this T cell receptor (beta chain) is a study of prognosis after radiotherapy for stage I lung cancer. Across the whole study: Metastases at distant sites emerged in several patients after radiotherapy, at a median of roughly seven months, whereas about 15 showed no significant progression.

Germline lookup yields CDR1 MNHNS and CDR2 SASEGT. The CDR3 runs 16 residues. The V gene end was trimmed by 5 bases and the J gene end by 1 base; junction bases not matched to a gene: 2. Approximately 6 milliliters of peripheral blood were drawn at each of two time points. There are many counts of this clonotype. Multiplex PCR, run in two rounds, amplified TCR beta CDR3 from genomic DNA. The first PCR round targeted every TRBV and TRBJ gene with specific primers. TCRdb re-called the multiplex PCR reads with MiXCR, one entry per CDR3 protein. The data contain some 34,000 distinct CDR3 sequences, 25% to 40% of them singletons.

Source: PBMCs, taken before or after stereotactic body radiation therapy (not recorded which). The TCR was taken from a donor aged 50 or older with non-small cell lung cancer. The V gene is TRBV6-1, the J gene TRBJ2-3, with 14 bases matching TRBD2. The CDR3 spells CASSTGLAGGTDTQYF. In nucleotides, the CDR3 is TGTGCCAGCAGTACGGGACTAGCGGGGGGCACAGATACGCAGTATTTT.